This T cell receptor beta chain originates from a study of T cell changes during pregnancy in multiple sclerosis. This table comes from immunoSEQ multiplex PCR, and its TCRdb copy is limited to in-frame clones, with some not included. The sample holds some 130,000 clones; about 96% are singletons and the top ten take around 0.46%. The receptor's source is a female donor with multiple sclerosis, enrolled in a pregnancy study. The source was peripheral blood, collected after pregnancy.

CDR3 nucleotides: TGCGCCAGCAGCCAAGAGGGGGGCTCCTACAATGAGCAGTTCTTC. Translated, it gives CASSQEGGSYNEQFF. This sequence joins TRBV4-3 and TRBJ2-1; maybe TRBD2 (6 bases). Germline CDR1 is LGHNA and CDR2 is YSLEER. V was cut by 0 bases and J by 0 bases, with 6 bases left in between. This CDR3 has 15 residues.